Given below is one T cell receptor beta chain in context. The V end was cut by 0 bases, the J end by 0 bases, with 8 bases between. Germline CDR1 MNHEY, CDR2 SMNVEV (reference sequence). The CDR3 totals 15 residues. This record belongs to a study of cytomegalovirus exposure and HLA in healthy donors. Primers included in the PCR were 60 Vbeta and 13 Jbeta primers. Per the authors' pipeline: Among the unique TCR beta chains that a later analysis counted, around 82 million in all, roughly 11 million were shared. TCRdb's copy holds only in-frame clones and misses some; the assay was immunoSEQ multiplex PCR. V and J calls and clone size are those listed in that table; D and trimming were worked out from the DNA. This sample's clone table lists some 140,000 clones. Unrecorded immune exposures were likely, despite nominal health at sampling.

Sequenced material: PBMCs. This receptor was identified in a woman in her sixties or seventies in good health and CMV-seronegative. This chain joins TRBV27 and TRBJ1-1; D unresolved. The CDR3 loop is CASSLSKLMNTEAFF. The CDR3 nucleotides are TGTGCCAGCAGTTTATCGAAGCTCATGAACACTGAAGCTTTCTTT.